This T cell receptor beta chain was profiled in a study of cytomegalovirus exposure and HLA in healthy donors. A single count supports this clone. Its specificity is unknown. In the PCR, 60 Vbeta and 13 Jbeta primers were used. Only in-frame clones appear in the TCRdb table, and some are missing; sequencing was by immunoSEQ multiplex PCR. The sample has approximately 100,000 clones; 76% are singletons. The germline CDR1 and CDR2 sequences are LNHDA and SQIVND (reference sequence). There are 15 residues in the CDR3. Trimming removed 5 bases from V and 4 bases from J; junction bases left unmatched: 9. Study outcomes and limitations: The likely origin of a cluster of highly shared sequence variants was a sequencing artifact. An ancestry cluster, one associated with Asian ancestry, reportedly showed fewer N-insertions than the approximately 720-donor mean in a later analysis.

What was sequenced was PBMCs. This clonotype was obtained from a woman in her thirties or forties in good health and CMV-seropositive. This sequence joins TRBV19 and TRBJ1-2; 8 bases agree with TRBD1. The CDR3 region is CASSAPGQASYGYTF. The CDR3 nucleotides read TGTGCCAGTAGTGCCCCGGGACAGGCATCCTATGGCTACACCTTC. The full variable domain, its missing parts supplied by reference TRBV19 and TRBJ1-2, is DGGITQSPKYLFRKEGQNVTLSCEQNLNHDAMYWYRQDPGQGLRLIYYSQIVNDFQKGDIAEGYSVSREKKESFPLTVTSAQKNPTAFYLCASSAPGQASYGYTFGSGTRLTVV.